These 22 T cell receptor beta chains share one sample of origin, sequenced in a study of metastatic and nonmetastatic thyroid tumors. TCRdb ran MiXCR on the PCR reads. The sample shows about 19,000 clones, about 30% of them seen only once. Treatment of any kind had been given to no patient before thyroid surgery. Sequencing was done on a sample of adjacent normal tissue. The origin of the receptors is a female donor with papillary thyroid cancer or a benign thyroid nodule (not recorded which). Some clones in this sample may be carry-over from other donors' samples.

At least ten counts were recorded for this clone. The chain combines TRBV15 with TRBJ1-1, with D maybe TRBD1 (5 bases). V shed 1 base and J shed 5 bases, with 11 bases lying between them. Germline-derived CDR1 and CDR2 are LNHNV and YYDKDF (reference sequence). CDR3 length equals 14 residues. The CDR3 sequence: CATSRGLGDTEAFF. The DNA of the CDR3 is TGTGCCACCAGCAGAGGATTAGGGGATACTGAAGCTTTCTTT.

This clone is medium-sized by share. The chain is built from TRBV30 and TRBJ2-5; D is ambiguous. CDR3 size: 12 residues. From germline, CDR1 is GTSNPN and CDR2 SVGIG (reference sequence). V lost 2 bases and J lost 0, with 4 bases in between. This CDR3 reads CAWSRDQETQYF. For the CDR3, the DNA is TGTGCCTGGAGTCGGGACCAAGAGACCCAGTACTTC.

V usage is TRBV6-1 and J usage is TRBJ2-7; D assignment may be TRBD1 or TRBD2 (6 bases each). The germline V and J ends were trimmed by 5 bases and 5 bases, with 19 bases remaining between them. The germline CDR1 and CDR2 sequences are MNHNS and SASEGT. CDR3 length equals 15 residues. In DNA, the CDR3 is TGTGCCAGCAGTCCCGGGGGCGGTCAGGGCGACGAGCAGTACTTC. Translating gives CASSPGGGQGDEQYF.

The V and J genes are TRBV6-1 and TRBJ2-7, with 10 nucleotides matching TRBD1. J lost 7 bases, V lost 5 bases, and 11 bases had no gene match. The CDR3 has 15 amino acids. Germline V gene data show CDR1 as MNHNS and CDR2 as SASEGT. CDR3 sequence: CASSTWDRGTEEQYF. CDR3 nucleotide sequence: TGTGCCAGCAGTACTTGGGACAGGGGTACAGAAGAGCAGTACTTC.

This clone was seen many times. The gene calls are TRBV20-1 and TRBJ2-5; D remains unclear. This CDR3 spans 13 amino acids. Trimming stripped 6 bases from V and 0 bases from J, with 11 bases between. Looked up from germline, CDR1 is DFQATT and CDR2 is SNEGSKA (reference sequence). The CDR3 spells CSATDVNQETQYF. DNA of the CDR3: TGCAGTGCCACGGACGTTAACCAAGAGACCCAGTACTTC.

V and J are TRBV2 and TRBJ1-2, with D perhaps TRBD1 (5 bases). CDR3 length equals 12 residues. V lost 5 bases and J 6 bases, leaving 10 bases between the germline ends. CDR1 and CDR2 (germline): SNHLY, FYNNEI. As DNA, the CDR3 is TGTGCCAGCAGTTGGGGCGGGGATGGCTACACCTTC. This gives the protein CASSWGGDGYTF.

V is TRBV5-1 and J is TRBJ2-1; D may be TRBD2 (6 bases). Trimming pared 4 bases from V and 0 bases from J, leaving 14 bases between. This CDR3 is built from 16 residues. From germline, CDR1 is SGHRS and CDR2 YFSETQ. DNA for the CDR3: TGCGCCAGCAGCGGACTGGGACTGGGCTCCTACAATGAGCAGTTCTTC. As protein: CASSGLGLGSYNEQFF.

V and J are TRBV28 and TRBJ1-2, with TRBD1 identical over 7 bases. The CDR3 is 12 residues long. V gave up 10 bases and J gave up 7 bases; unmatched junction bases: 9. Germline assignment: CDR1 MDHEN and CDR2 SYDVKM. CDR3 protein: CATNTGAGGYTF. CDR3 in DNA: TGTGCCACAAACACAGGGGCAGGTGGCTACACCTTC.

This clone was counted ten times or more. A much larger clone lies a single base off, so this may be a read error. This sequence joins TRBV6-1 and TRBJ2-3, with D possibly being TRBD2 (7 bases). Germline CDR1 reads MNHNS; CDR2 reads SASEGT. The CDR3 has 15 amino acids. Trimming left V 6 bases short and J 0 bases short, with 13 bases between. Written as DNA, the CDR3 is TGTGCCAGCAGAGATGGGGGGGCTAGCACAGATACGCAGTATTTT. Protein sequence: CASRDGGASTDTQYF.

This rearrangement joins TRBV20-1 to TRBJ2-1; D is ambiguous. Germline CDR1 reads DFQATT; CDR2 reads SNEGSKA (reference sequence). There are 11 residues in the CDR3. V lost 3 bases, J lost 12 bases, and 12 bases lay in between. CDR3 amino acids: CSARRSALQFF. The DNA for the CDR3 is TGCAGTGCTAGGAGGAGCGCCCTGCAGTTCTTC.

V usage is TRBV11-2 and J usage is TRBJ2-1; 8 positions agree with TRBD2. Trimming at V came to 1 base and at J to 5 bases, leaving 10 bases not matched to a gene. Germline loops: CDR1 SGHAT, CDR2 FQNNGV. This CDR3 has 17 residues. The CDR3 is CASSLGPPAGVDNEQFF. DNA for the CDR3: TGTGCCAGCAGCTTAGGCCCCCCAGCGGGAGTTGACAATGAGCAGTTCTTC.

V gene TRBV6-1 combines with J gene TRBJ2-6; unclear D gene. Germline loops: CDR1 MNHNS, CDR2 SASEGT. The CDR3 sequence is 14 residues long. Trimming stripped 6 bases from V and 0 bases from J, with 6 bases between. CDR3 nucleotides: TGTGCCAGCAGCCCAAGCTCTGGGGCCAACGTCCTGACTTTC. This gives the protein CASSPSSGANVLTF.

Many counts were recorded for this clone. The genes are TRBV6-1 and TRBJ1-1; no clear D. V lost 6 bases to trimming and J lost 1 base, with 9 bases between them. The CDR3 is 13 residues long. The germline V gene encodes CDR1 MNHNS and CDR2 SASEGT. This CDR3 is CASRQKSNTEAFF. The CDR3 coding sequence is TGTGCCAGCAGGCAGAAGTCGAACACTGAAGCTTTCTTT.

This clone turned up a few times. The J gene is TRBJ2-7, the V gene TRBV6-5; D tentatively reads TRBD1 or TRBD2 (5 bases each). There are 10 residues in the CDR3. V was pared by 7 bases and J by 12 bases, with 13 bases between. In germline, CDR1 is MNHEY, CDR2 SVGAGI. The chain's CDR3 is CASKLGVLYF. The CDR3 DNA reads as TGTGCCAGCAAACTGGGGGTGCTGTACTTC.

The chain has TRBV11-2 and TRBJ2-2; maybe TRBD2 (6 bases). The CDR3 covers 14 residues. Germline loops: CDR1 SGHAT, CDR2 FQNNGV. The V and J ends lost 5 bases and 3 bases respectively, with 10 bases between them. Written as DNA, the CDR3 is TGTGCCAGCAGCCCTCAGCGGGACACCGGGGAGCTGTTTTTT. The encoded protein is CASSPQRDTGELFF.

A note on this clone: Sequence at one end of the junction differs from germline and may be a read error. The V call is TRBV6-1, the J call TRBJ1-2; the match to TRBD1 covers 7 bases. The germline V gene encodes CDR1 MNHNS and CDR2 SASEGT. This CDR3 is built from 14 residues. The CDR3 here is CACRPTGTNYGVTF. In DNA, the CDR3 is TGTGCCTGCAGGCCGACAGGGACCAACTATGGCGTCACCTTC.

The chain has TRBV7-8 and TRBJ1-5; possibly TRBD1 for D (5 bases). The germline CDR1 and CDR2 sequences are SGHVS and FQNEAQ. V was trimmed by 1 base and J by 0 bases, leaving 7 bases between them. The CDR3 extends over 15 amino acids. In DNA, the CDR3 is TGTGCCAGCAGCTTAGATGGGGGTAGCAATCAGCCCCAGCATTTT. Translated: CASSLDGGSNQPQHF.

The rearrangement uses TRBV6-5 and TRBJ1-2; 7 nucleotides match TRBD1. The CDR3 totals 15 residues. The V segment lost 1 base and the J segment 3 bases; nucleotides outside the gene matches: 5. Germline V gives CDR1 MNHEY, CDR2 SVGAGI. The CDR3 DNA is TGTGCCAGCAGTTACTACAGGGGAAGGTACTATGGCTACACCTTC. It translates to CASSYYRGRYYGYTF.

The V and J genes are TRBV6-1 and TRBJ2-1, with D perhaps matching TRBD1 (6 bases). The germline V and J ends were trimmed by 5 bases and 3 bases, with 11 bases remaining between them. The CDR3 runs 14 residues. Germline CDR1 and CDR2: MNHNS and SASEGT. The CDR3 spells CASSNRDIYNEQFF. CDR3 coding DNA: TGTGCCAGCAGTAACCGGGACATCTACAATGAGCAGTTCTTC.

This sequence joins TRBV4-2 and TRBJ1-2; D unclear. The germline V gene encodes CDR1 LGHNA and CDR2 YNFKEQ. This CDR3 is 14 amino acids long. Trimming removed 4 bases from V and 4 bases from J, with 13 bases in between. The CDR3 region is CASSPTQAFYGYTF. CDR3 DNA sequence: TGTGCCAGCAGCCCGACGCAGGCTTTCTATGGCTACACCTTC.

This clone appeared a single time. This chain connects TRBV7-3 to TRBJ2-2; no definite D call. The germline gives CDR1 SGHTA, CDR2 FQGTGA. The CDR3 is made up of 15 amino acids. V was pared by 1 base and J by 9 bases, with 15 bases between. This CDR3 reads CASSLSLQWFRELFF. In DNA form, the CDR3 reads TGTGCCAGCAGCTTAAGTCTTCAATGGTTCCGGGAGCTGTTTTTT.

This clone was found a few times. The CDR3 reads CASSTRTSGMDEQYF. In DNA form, the CDR3 reads TGTGCCAGCAGTACCAGGACTAGCGGGATGGACGAGCAGTACTTC. V gene TRBV6-2 or TRBV6-3 combines with J gene TRBJ2-7; TRBD2 aligns across 12 bases. V lost 5 bases to trimming and J lost 5 bases; unmatched junction nucleotides: 7. CDR1 is MNHEY and CDR2 is SVGEGT in the germline V gene. There are 15 residues in the CDR3.